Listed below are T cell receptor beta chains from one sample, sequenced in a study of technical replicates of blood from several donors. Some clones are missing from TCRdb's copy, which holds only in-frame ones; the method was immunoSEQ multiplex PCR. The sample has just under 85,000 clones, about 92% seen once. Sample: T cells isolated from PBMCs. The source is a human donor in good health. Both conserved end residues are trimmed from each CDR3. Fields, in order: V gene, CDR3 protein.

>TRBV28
ASSPAETPLYGYT
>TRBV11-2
ASSLGAGHEQY
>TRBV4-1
ASSQGRLRAGYNEQY
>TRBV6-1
ASSERGRGNEQF
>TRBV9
ASSVLSGRGEKLF
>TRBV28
ASSFSMTGGQRNEQF
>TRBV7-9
ASSLEKLSYEQY
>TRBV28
ASSVWTGPYEQY
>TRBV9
ASSLLPTSGDTDTQY
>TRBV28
ASSLSSHEQY
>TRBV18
ASSPYHTFGLAGGTDTQY
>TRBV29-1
SARRLAGLETQY
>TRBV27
ASSLVGEAGYETQY
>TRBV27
ASSLYSGEGDTQY
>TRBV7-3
ASSLVHEPSEAF
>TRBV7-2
ASSVTSGSYLEYEQY
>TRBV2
ASRVLSGVSYNEQF
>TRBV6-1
ASSDYSYEQY